Described below is a single T cell receptor (beta chain) sequence and its context. The antigen remains undetermined. The entry originates in a study of response to subunit inactivated influenza vaccine. General observations from the study: There was a suggestion from the authors that each seasonal influenza vaccination recruits few new T cells.

Via MiXCR, TCRdb re-called the RT-PCR reads, giving one row per CDR3 protein. The sample has about 300,000 distinct CDR3 sequences; 21% are singletons. The germline gives CDR1 SEHNR, CDR2 FQNEAQ (reference sequence). CDR3 length: 16 amino acids. Deletions cut 5 bases from V and 5 bases from J, with 19 bases between. The starting material was PBMCs from blood, obtained 21 months after vaccination. J is TRBJ1-5 and V is TRBV7-9; weak D call: TRBD1 (5 bases). The source of this sequence is a man aged 50-75 years who received an inactivated influenza vaccine. The CDR3 bases are TGTGCCAGCAGCCCTATGGGCGGGACGGGGGATCAGCCCCAGCATTTT. It codes for CASSPMGGTGDQPQHF.